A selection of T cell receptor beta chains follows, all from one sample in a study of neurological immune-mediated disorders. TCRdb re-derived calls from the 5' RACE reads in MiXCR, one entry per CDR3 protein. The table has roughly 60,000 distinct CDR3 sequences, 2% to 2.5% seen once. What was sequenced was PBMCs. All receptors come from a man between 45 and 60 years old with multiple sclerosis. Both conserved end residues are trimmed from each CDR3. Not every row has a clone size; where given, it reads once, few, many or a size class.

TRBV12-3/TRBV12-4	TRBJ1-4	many	ASSATSATNEKLF
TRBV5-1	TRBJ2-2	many	ASSTGDTGELF
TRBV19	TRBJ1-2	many	ASSRVGGYT
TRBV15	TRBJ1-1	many	ATSREGSGSQAF
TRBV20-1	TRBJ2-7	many	SARDAGVVYEQY
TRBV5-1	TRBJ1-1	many	ASSRDGAGEAF
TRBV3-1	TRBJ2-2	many	ASSWTSGVNTGELF
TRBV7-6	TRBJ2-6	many	ASKGVLNSGANVLT
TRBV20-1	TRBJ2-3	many	SATSGGVDTQY
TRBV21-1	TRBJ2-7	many	ATSKRGAPAVRYEQY
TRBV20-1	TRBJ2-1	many	SAPFLAGGANEQF
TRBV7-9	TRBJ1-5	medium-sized	ASSRGTADQPQH
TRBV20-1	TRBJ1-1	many	SAKGQGVDTEAF
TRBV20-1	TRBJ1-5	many	SARERTDNQPQH
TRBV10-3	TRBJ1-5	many	AISSPGQTEPQH
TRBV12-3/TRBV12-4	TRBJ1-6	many	ASSLEGFGFPLH
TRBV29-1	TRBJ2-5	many	GAGETQY
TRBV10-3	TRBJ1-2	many	AISEKDFSYGYT
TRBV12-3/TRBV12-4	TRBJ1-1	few	ASSLGQVGTEAF
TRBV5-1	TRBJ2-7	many	ASSLVSRVYEQY
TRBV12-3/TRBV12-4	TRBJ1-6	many	ASSGQGNSPLH
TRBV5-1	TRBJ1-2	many	ASSLAGAGFGYT
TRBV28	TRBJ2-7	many	ASSFTGRAYEQY
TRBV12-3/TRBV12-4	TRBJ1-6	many	ASSPGGDNSPLH
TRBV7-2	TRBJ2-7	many	ASSLVHVGGLPYEQY
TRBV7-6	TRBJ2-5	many	ASSLAGSGGEETQY
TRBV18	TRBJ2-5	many	ASSPARETQY
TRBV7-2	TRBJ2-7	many	ASSFYSGGSSYEQY
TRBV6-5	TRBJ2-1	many	ASRLGQSSYNEQF
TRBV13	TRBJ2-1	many	ASSYRLDEQF
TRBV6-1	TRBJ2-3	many	ASSESRPAGTQY
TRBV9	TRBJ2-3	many	ASSVEIRGGDTQY
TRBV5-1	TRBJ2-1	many	ASSPPTGTYNEQF
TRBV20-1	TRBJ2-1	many	SLSRGGRSNEQF
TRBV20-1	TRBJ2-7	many	SAKPGQQNSSYEQY
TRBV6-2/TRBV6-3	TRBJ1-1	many	AGTGPKAF
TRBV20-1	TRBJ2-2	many	SARGTSGRNTGELF
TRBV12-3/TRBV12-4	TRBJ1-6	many	ASSKTGDNSPLH
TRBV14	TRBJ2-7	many	ASSQQGPYEQY
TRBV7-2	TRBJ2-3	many	ASSLDNTDTQY
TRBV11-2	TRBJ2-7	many	ASSWGLAGEQY
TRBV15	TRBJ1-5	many	ATSRGWQGDNQPQH
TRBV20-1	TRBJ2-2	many	SARDQHTGELF
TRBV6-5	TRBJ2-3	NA	ASRPGEKADTQY
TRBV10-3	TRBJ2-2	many	AISWDSKLANTGELF
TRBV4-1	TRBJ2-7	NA	ASSPRGWAYEQY
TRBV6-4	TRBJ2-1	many	ASSATSGDSGKEQF
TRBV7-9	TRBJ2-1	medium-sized	ASSLAASSNEQF
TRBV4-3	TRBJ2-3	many	ASSHGLGGGRPTDTQY
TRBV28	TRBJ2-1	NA	ASRITYNEQF
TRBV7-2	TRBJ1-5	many	ASSLRWDRVSNQPQH
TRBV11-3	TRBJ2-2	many	ASSLLGQGTGELF
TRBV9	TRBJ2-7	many	ASSVELGVLY
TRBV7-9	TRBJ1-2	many	ASSSGTGDYT
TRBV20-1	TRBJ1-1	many	SASLRNTEAF
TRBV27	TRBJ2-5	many	ASSLRGAGGQETQY
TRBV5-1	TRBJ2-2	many	ASSQDRGQTGELF
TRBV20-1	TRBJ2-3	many	SARDLLTDTQY
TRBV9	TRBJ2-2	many	ASSVTQLGTGELF